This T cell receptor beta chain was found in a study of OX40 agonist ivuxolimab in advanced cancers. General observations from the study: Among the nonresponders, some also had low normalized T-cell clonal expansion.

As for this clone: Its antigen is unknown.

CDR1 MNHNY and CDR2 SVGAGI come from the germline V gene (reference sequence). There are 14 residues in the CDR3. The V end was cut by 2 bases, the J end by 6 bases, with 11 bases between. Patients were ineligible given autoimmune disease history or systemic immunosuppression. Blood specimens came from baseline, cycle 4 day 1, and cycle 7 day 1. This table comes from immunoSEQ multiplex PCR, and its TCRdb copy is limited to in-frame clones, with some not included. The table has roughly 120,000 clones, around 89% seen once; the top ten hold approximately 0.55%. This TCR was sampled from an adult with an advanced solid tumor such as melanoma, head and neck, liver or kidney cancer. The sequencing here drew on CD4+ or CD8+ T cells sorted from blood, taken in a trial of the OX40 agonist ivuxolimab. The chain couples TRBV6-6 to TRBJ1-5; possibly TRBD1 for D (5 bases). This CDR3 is CASSYGGEVQPQHF. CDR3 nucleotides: TGTGCCAGCAGTTACGGAGGGGAAGTTCAGCCCCAGCATTTT.